The 16 T cell receptor beta chains listed next were all sequenced from one sample in a study of OX40 agonist ivuxolimab in advanced cancers. Repertoires were generated with immunoSEQ multiplex PCR, while TCRdb's copy carries only in-frame clones and drops some. Among about 25,000 clones listed, about 81% were seen once. Sequenced material: CD4+ or CD8+ T cells sorted from blood, taken in a trial of the OX40 agonist ivuxolimab. Receptors were obtained from an adult with an advanced solid tumor such as melanoma, head and neck, liver or kidney cancer.

The gene calls are TRBV29-1 and TRBJ2-2; possible D gene TRBD2, 5 bases. V was pared by 5 bases and J by 7 bases, with 11 bases between. Looked up from germline, CDR1 is SQVTM and CDR2 is ANQGSEA. This CDR3 spans 12 amino acids. CDR3 residues: CSVYGEGGELFF. The DNA for the CDR3 is TGCAGCGTTTACGGGGAAGGCGGGGAGCTGTTTTTT.

The V gene is TRBV5-1, the J gene TRBJ2-6; D call uncertain. CDR1 SGHRS and CDR2 YFSETQ come from the germline V gene. V dropped 0 bases and J dropped 0 bases, with 7 bases sitting between them. CDR3 length: 16 amino acids. The CDR3: CASSLGQLSGANVLTF. The CDR3 coding sequence is TGCGCCAGCAGCTTGGGTCAACTCTCTGGGGCCAACGTCCTGACTTTC.

A few counts support this clone. The V and J genes are TRBV6-6 and TRBJ1-2; D is ambiguous. The V gene's germline CDR1 is MNHNY and CDR2 SVGAGI (reference sequence). V shed 5 bases and J shed 0 bases, with 10 bases lying between them. The CDR3 consists of 14 residues. DNA of the CDR3: TGTGCCAGCAGTGCCTCTACAGCTAACTATGGCTACACCTTC. Protein sequence: CASSASTANYGYTF.

This clone was counted a few times. The V call is TRBV27, the J call TRBJ1-1; D may be TRBD1 (6 bases). The CDR3 runs to 14 residues. Between the trimmed V and J ends, which lost 4 bases and 0 bases, there was a span of 9 bases. Germline V lookup: CDR1 MNHEY, CDR2 SMNVEV (reference sequence). This CDR3 is CASSSTGLNTEAFF. CDR3 nucleotide sequence: TGTGCCAGCAGTTCGACAGGACTGAACACTGAAGCTTTCTTT.

Written as DNA, the CDR3 is TGTGCCAGCAGTACGACAGGGTGGGAGACCCAGTACTTC. It codes for CASSTTGWETQYF. The V and J genes are TRBV6-5 and TRBJ2-5; 7 nucleotides agree with TRBD1. The CDR3 sequence is 13 residues long. With 5 bases clipped from V and 5 bases from J, the junction kept 5 bases outside the gene matches. Germline lookup yields CDR1 MNHEY and CDR2 SVGAGI.

The V and J genes are TRBV4-3 and TRBJ1-1; D is unresolved. The CDR3 loop spans 13 amino acids. Germline V gene data show CDR1 as LGHNA and CDR2 as YSLEER. The V end lost 0 bases, the J end lost 3 bases, and 5 bases lay between the germline ends. The CDR3 here is CASSQDGDTEAFF. The CDR3 DNA is TGCGCCAGCAGCCAAGATGGGGACACTGAAGCTTTCTTT.

In this sample, this clone turned up once. The rearrangement joins TRBV5-1 to TRBJ1-2; 8 bases fit TRBD1. CDR3 length equals 15 residues. Germline V gives CDR1 SGHRS, CDR2 YFSETQ. The junction had 5 bases not matched to a gene; V was cut back by 4 bases and J by 0 bases. The CDR3 nucleotides are TGCGCCAGCAGCCCTGGACAGGGTGCTAACTATGGCTACACCTTC. Its translation is CASSPGQGANYGYTF.

V usage is TRBV7-9 and J usage is TRBJ1-2; D is unresolved. The CDR3 spans 14 residues. Germline values: CDR1 SEHNR, CDR2 FQNEAQ (reference sequence). Trimming pared 5 bases from V and 2 bases from J, leaving 12 bases between. The CDR3 sequence is CASSIPGENYGYTF. The CDR3 DNA follows: TGTGCCAGCAGCATTCCCGGGGAGAACTATGGCTACACCTTC.

The gene calls are TRBV4-1 and TRBJ2-5, with 10 bases matching TRBD1. Germline-derived CDR1 and CDR2 are MGHRA and YSYEKL. This CDR3 is built from 15 residues. V shed 6 bases and J 4 bases; nucleotides not matched to a gene: 8. CDR3: CASSPADRGPETQYF. The CDR3 region has the DNA TGCGCCAGCAGTCCAGCTGACAGGGGGCCAGAGACCCAGTACTTC.

The chain employs TRBV5-6 and TRBJ1-5; TRBD1 matches at 8 bases. The germline V gene encodes CDR1 SGHDT and CDR2 YYEEEE. The CDR3 is made up of 15 amino acids. J gave up 2 bases and V 4 bases, and 5 bases lay outside the gene matches. The CDR3 loop is CASSAGGLGNQPQHF. The CDR3 DNA is TGTGCCAGCAGCGCAGGGGGCTTGGGCAATCAGCCCCAGCATTTT.

V is TRBV27 and J is TRBJ2-1; TRBD2 matches 8 bases. The germline CDR1 and CDR2 sequences are MNHEY and SMNVEV (reference sequence). J was trimmed by 6 bases and V by 10 bases; bases with no gene match: 11. The CDR3 loop spans 14 amino acids. CDR3 protein: CAIGSGGLGNEQFF. The CDR3 DNA reads as TGTGCCATCGGGTCGGGGGGGCTCGGCAATGAGCAGTTCTTC.

In its sample, this clone was seen a few times. The rearrangement links TRBV27 to TRBJ1-1; no definite D call. V lost 10 bases to trimming and J lost 7 bases, with 19 bases between them. This CDR3 has 13 amino acids. The germline V gene has CDR1 MNHEY and CDR2 SMNVEV (reference sequence). CDR3 nucleotides: TGTGCCACCGCCAGTTTGAACCTCGATGAAGCTTTCTTT. Translated, it gives CATASLNLDEAFF.

V usage is TRBV19 and J usage is TRBJ1-5; a weak D match, TRBD1 (6 bases). Germline CDR1 and CDR2: LNHDA and SQIVND (reference sequence). V shed 6 bases and J shed 0 bases, with 12 bases lying between them. The CDR3 loop spans 15 amino acids. The CDR3 DNA sequence: TGTGCCAGTAGGTCGGGACAATATAGCAATCAGCCCCAGCATTTT. Protein product: CASRSGQYSNQPQHF.

This sequence joins TRBV6-5 and TRBJ1-2, with 9 bases lining up with TRBD1. CDR1 and CDR2 from the germline V gene are MNHEY and SVGAGI. The CDR3 totals 14 residues. Trimming removed 7 bases from V and 4 bases from J; junction bases left unmatched: 7. CDR3 sequence reads: CASIGTGLGYGYTF. The CDR3, as DNA: TGTGCCAGCATCGGGACAGGGCTTGGCTATGGCTACACCTTC.

V gene TRBV28 combines with J gene TRBJ2-7; 9 nucleotides match TRBD1. This CDR3 is 13 amino acids long. Germline assignment: CDR1 MDHEN and CDR2 SYDVKM. The V segment lost 5 bases and the J segment 3 bases; nucleotides outside the gene matches: 2. The CDR3 DNA reads as TGTGCCAGCAGTACAGGGGGCGGCTACGAGCAGTACTTC. It yields the protein CASSTGGGYEQYF.

This clone has just a few counts. The chain employs TRBV4-2 and TRBJ1-5, with TRBD1 matching 7 bases. CDR3 length equals 14 residues. Unmatched junction bases numbered 4, after V lost 4 bases and J lost 4 bases. In germline, CDR1 is LGHNA, CDR2 YNFKEQ. The CDR3 is CASSLQGLNQPQHF. For the CDR3, the DNA is TGTGCCAGCAGCCTACAGGGGCTTAATCAGCCCCAGCATTTT.